This is a list of T cell receptor beta chains from one sample in a study of blood T cells in healthy people across ages. TCRdb re-derived calls from the 5' RACE reads in MiXCR, one entry per CDR3 protein. The sample has 550,000 to 750,000 distinct CDR3 sequences, over 20% seen once; the top ten hold roughly 3.7%. The sequenced sample consisted of blood. The receptors here all came from a man between 65 and 79 years old in good health. Both conserved end residues are part of each CDR3. The D gene is left open where the match is weak. Clone size is stated in some rows and not others, as once, few, many or a class when expanded.

TRBJ2-5 | TRBV28 | NA | TRBD1 | TGTGCCAGCAGAAAGACAGGGTTGGGGCGAGAGACCCAGTACTTC | CASRKTGLGRETQYF
TRBJ2-5 | TRBV12-3/TRBV12-4 | few | NA | TGTGCCAGCAGTTTGAGAGCTGTCGGGACCCAGTACTTC | CASSLRAVGTQYF
TRBJ2-3 | TRBV3-1 | NA | TRBD1 | TGTGCCAGCAGCCAAAGACAGGGGGCGAGGACAGATACGCAGTATTTT | CASSQRQGARTDTQYF
TRBJ2-1 | TRBV7-3 | many | NA | TGTGCCAGCAGCCTCGACTCACACAATGAGCAGTTCTTC | CASSLDSHNEQFF
TRBJ2-7 | TRBV3-1 | NA | NA | TGTGCCAGCAGCCAAGGATCCCACGAGCAGTACTTC | CASSQGSHEQYF
TRBJ2-5 | TRBV7-9 | few | NA | TGTGCCAGCAGCTTAAATCGGGCCCTACCTGGGGAGACCCAGTACTTC | CASSLNRALPGETQYF
TRBJ1-1 | TRBV29-1 | NA | NA | TGCAGCGTCCTCGACTACAGGGTTCTGAACACTGAAGCTTTCTTT | CSVLDYRVLNTEAFF
TRBJ2-5 | TRBV4-1 | NA | NA | TGCGCCAGCAGCCAACTCGCGGAGACCCAGTACTTC | CASSQLAETQYF
TRBJ2-1 | TRBV6-1 | NA | TRBD2 | TGTGCCAGCGGTGCCGGGACTAGCGACTACAATGAGCAGTTCTTC | CASGAGTSDYNEQFF
TRBJ2-1 | TRBV7-2 | few | NA | TGTGCCAGCACCCCCCACCTAGCTAATGAGCAGTTCTTC | CASTPHLANEQFF
TRBJ2-1 | TRBV11-2 | NA | NA | TGTGCCAGCAGCCCCTCGCCCCCGGGATTAACCTACAATGAGCAGTTCTTC | CASSPSPPGLTYNEQFF
TRBJ2-3 | TRBV29-1 | NA | NA | TGCAGCGTTGAAGATCGTGGGGGCACAGATACGCAGTATTTT | CSVEDRGGTDTQYF
TRBJ2-4 | TRBV15 | few | NA | TGTGCCACCAGCAGAGATCGGGGGGACACCTTCTTC | CATSRDRGDTFF
TRBJ2-3 | TRBV27 | few | TRBD2 | TGTGCCAGCCGCCTGACCGGGGCGATAGCGGGAGGCACAGATACGCAGTATTTT | CASRLTGAIAGGTDTQYF
TRBJ2-7 | TRBV19 | NA | TRBD2 | TGTGCCGATACTAGCGGGAGCAAATCCTACGAGCAGTACTTC | CADTSGSKSYEQYF
TRBJ2-3 | TRBV20-1 | NA | NA | TGCAGTGCTAGGGCCGGGACAACTAGCACAGATACGCAGTATTTT | CSARAGTTSTDTQYF
TRBJ2-7 | TRBV20-1 | NA | TRBD2 | TGCAGTGCTGGTAGCGGGAGCAACTACGAGCAGTACTTC | CSAGSGSNYEQYF
TRBJ2-3 | TRBV10-3 | NA | NA | TGTGCCATCCCCGATACGCAGTATTTT | CAIPDTQYF
TRBJ2-7 | TRBV5-1 | many | TRBD1 | TGCGCCAGCAGTTCCGGGACAGGCCGCTACGAGCAGTACTTC | CASSSGTGRYEQYF
TRBJ1-3 | TRBV28 | NA | NA | TGTGCCAGCAGCCTCCCCGGATCTGGAAACACCATATATTTT | CASSLPGSGNTIYF
TRBJ2-6 | TRBV27 | NA | NA | TGTGCCAGCAGTCAACTAGTTGCTGGGGCCAACGTCCTGACTTTC | CASSQLVAGANVLTF
TRBJ2-3 | TRBV28 | NA | NA | TGTGCCAGCAGTTTTCAGCGCGTTGGCACAGATACGCAGTATTTT | CASSFQRVGTDTQYF
TRBJ2-6 | TRBV7-8 | NA | TRBD1 | TGTGCCAGCAGCATGGGACAGCTTGGCTCTGGGGCCAACGTCCTGACTTTC | CASSMGQLGSGANVLTF
TRBJ2-3 | TRBV7-6 | NA | TRBD2 | TGTGCCAGCAGCTTAACTTTAGCGGGAGGGCTCGGCGATACGCAGTATTTT | CASSLTLAGGLGDTQYF
TRBJ2-5 | TRBV7-9 | NA | NA | TGTGCCAGCAGCTCATACCGGCGCAGCCGGCAAGAGACCCAGTACTTC | CASSSYRRSRQETQYF
TRBJ1-1 | TRBV12-3/TRBV12-4 | many | NA | TGTGCCAGCAGTCTCACAGGGCATCTGAGAGCTTTCTTT | CASSLTGHLRAFF
TRBJ2-3 | TRBV20-1 | NA | NA | TGCAGTGCTAGTCCACCGGGAGTAGATACGCAGTATTTT | CSASPPGVDTQYF
TRBJ1-3 | TRBV5-1 | NA | TRBD1 | TGCGCCAGCAGCTTGTTCGTGCCCGGGACAGGGCCCCCTGGAAACACCATACATTTT | CASSLFVPGTGPPGNTIHF
TRBJ2-1 | TRBV7-3 | NA | TRBD2 | TGTGCCAGCAGGACCGCGGGAGCGCACGATGAGCAGTTCTTC | CASRTAGAHDEQFF
TRBJ1-5 | TRBV2 | NA | NA | TGTGCCAGCACAGGGCCCAATCAGCCCCAGCATTTT | CASTGPNQPQHF
TRBJ2-2 | TRBV4-1 | NA | NA | TGCGCCAGCAGCCAAGATCCGGCAGGGAACACCGGGGAGCTGTTTTTT | CASSQDPAGNTGELFF
TRBJ2-7 | TRBV20-1 | NA | NA | TGCAGTGCTAGTAGTCAGCAGACCTACGAGCAGTACTTC | CSASSQQTYEQYF
TRBJ2-1 | TRBV20-1 | once | NA | TGCAGTGCTAGTAAAGGTTCCCTAGTTAACAATGAGCAGTTCTTC | CSASKGSLVNNEQFF
TRBJ2-1 | TRBV6-2/TRBV6-3 | few | TRBD2 | TGTGCCAGCAGACCCCTTGGACTAGCGGGAGCGAGTGAGTTCTTC | CASRPLGLAGASEFF
TRBJ2-5 | TRBV29-1 | NA | TRBD2 | TGCAGCGTTGAAGAAACTAGCGTTGGAGAGACCCAGTGCTTC | CSVEETSVGETQCF
TRBJ2-1 | TRBV3-1 | many | NA | TGTGCCAGCAGCCAGAGCGGACTGGGGGAGCAGTTCTTC | CASSQSGLGEQFF
TRBJ1-4 | TRBV28 | NA | NA | TGTGCCAGCAGTGTAAGGTGGGAGAATGAAAAACTGTTTTTT | CASSVRWENEKLFF
TRBJ2-7 | TRBV2 | few | NA | TGTGCCAGCCGCTTGTGGGACGAGCAGTACTTC | CASRLWDEQYF
TRBJ2-7 | TRBV12-3/TRBV12-4 | NA | TRBD1 | TGTGCCAGCGCCCAATCCCAGGGAAGGGGGCGATACGAGCAGTACTTC | CASAQSQGRGRYEQYF
TRBJ2-7 | TRBV2 | few | TRBD1 | TGTGCCAGCAGTGACCAGGGACAGGGCTACGAGCAGTACTTC | CASSDQGQGYEQYF
TRBJ2-2 | TRBV20-1 | many | NA | TGCAGTGCTATGATATCCTCCCCCGCCGGGGAGCTGTTTTTT | CSAMISSPAGELFF
TRBJ2-3 | TRBV20-1 | NA | NA | TGCAGTGGTCAGGACTTCATCACAGATACGCAGTATTTT | CSGQDFITDTQYF
TRBJ2-5 | TRBV13 | few | NA | TGTGCCAGCAGCTTAGGTAGCGGTTACTACCAAGAGACCCAGTACTTC | CASSLGSGYYQETQYF
TRBJ2-1 | TRBV5-1 | few | NA | TGCGCCAGCAGCTTGGCCGGGAGTGCGGGCGGCGCCAGCAATGAGCAGTTCTTC | CASSLAGSAGGASNEQFF
TRBJ2-7 | TRBV18 | few | NA | TGTGCCAGCTCAGGAGGGAGCGGCTCCTACGAGCAGTACTTC | CASSGGSGSYEQYF
TRBJ2-4 | TRBV6-2/TRBV6-3 | NA | NA | TGTGCCAGCGGTGACGCAGGGGTCGACATTCAGTACTTC | CASGDAGVDIQYF
TRBJ2-3 | TRBV14 | NA | NA | TGTGCCAGCAGCCCAACACAGGACACAGATACGCAGTATTTT | CASSPTQDTDTQYF
TRBJ2-3 | TRBV29-1 | few | NA | TGCAGCGTTGAGGAGTCTAGGATCCGAGGAGATACGCAGTATTTT | CSVEESRIRGDTQYF